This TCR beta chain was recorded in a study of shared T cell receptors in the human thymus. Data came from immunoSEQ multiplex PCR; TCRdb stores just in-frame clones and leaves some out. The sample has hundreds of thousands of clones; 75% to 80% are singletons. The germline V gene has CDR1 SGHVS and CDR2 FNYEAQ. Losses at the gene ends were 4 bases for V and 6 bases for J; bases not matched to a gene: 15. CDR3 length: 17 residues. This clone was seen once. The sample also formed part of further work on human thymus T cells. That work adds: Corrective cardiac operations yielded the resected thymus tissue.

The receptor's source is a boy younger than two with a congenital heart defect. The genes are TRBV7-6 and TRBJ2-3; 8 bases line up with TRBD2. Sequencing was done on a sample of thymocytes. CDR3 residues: CASSSSSSSSGSDTQYF. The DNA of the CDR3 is TGTGCCAGCAGCTCGTCCTCTTCGTCCAGCGGGAGTGATACGCAGTATTTT. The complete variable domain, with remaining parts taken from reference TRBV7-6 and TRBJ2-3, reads GAGVSQSPRYKVTKRGQDVALRCDPISGHVSLYWYRQALGQGPEFLTYFNYEAQQDKSGLPNDRFSAERPEGSISTLTIQRTEQRDSAMYRCASSSSSSSSGSDTQYFGPGTRLTVL.